This TCR beta chain was found in a study of CD8 T cells in Susac syndrome. The length of the CDR3 is 14 residues. Trimming took 3 bases from V and 2 from J, leaving 8 bases between them. From germline, CDR1 is ENHRY and CDR2 SYGVKD. The RNA input was 0.5 to 1 ug, and it was reverse transcribed with random hexamers. TCRdb reprocessed the immunoSEQ multiplex PCR reads with MiXCR, giving one entry per CDR3 protein. The table has about 140,000 distinct CDR3 sequences, 95% seen once; the top ten hold over 0.095%. About this clonotype itself: Its antigen is undetermined.

Overall study findings and caveats: That the number of individuals in its TCR sequencing and HLA analysis was relatively small was acknowledged by the study.

This chain joins TRBV10-3 and TRBJ1-5; D perhaps matches TRBD1 (5 bases). Sequencing used CD4+ T cells from PBMCs. The sequence was obtained from a human donor with multiple sclerosis. The CDR3 region has the DNA TGTGCCATCAGTGAACGAGGGGGCAATCAGCCCCAGCATTTT. As protein: CAISERGGNQPQHF.